A single sample gave rise to the 7 T cell receptor beta chains below, sequenced in a study of identical twins. TCRdb reprocessed the 5' RACE reads via MiXCR and lists one record per CDR3 protein. The repertoire holds 1.5 million to 2 million distinct CDR3 sequences, about 32% seen once, with 0.27% in the top ten. Sequencing was done on a sample of cord blood. All receptors come from a newborn girl in good health.

J is TRBJ2-1 and V is TRBV12-5, with TRBD2 matching 7 bases. Germline CDR1 reads LGHNT; CDR2 reads FRNRAP. Unmatched junction bases numbered 4, after V lost 0 bases and J lost 2 bases. This CDR3 contains 16 residues. In DNA form, the CDR3 reads TGTGCTAGTGGTTTGGTGGGGGAGGGCCCCTACAATGAGCAGTTCTTC. This translates into CASGLVGEGPYNEQFF.

This chain links TRBV14 with TRBJ1-2; 7 bases align to TRBD1. Losses at the gene ends were 1 base for V and 3 bases for J; bases not matched to a gene: 5. The CDR3 covers 15 residues. Germline assignment: CDR1 SGHDN and CDR2 FVKESK. For the CDR3, the DNA is TGTGCCAGCAGCCAAGTCGGGACAGCTGACTATGGCTACACCTTC. It yields the protein CASSQVGTADYGYTF.

The chain couples TRBV12-3 or TRBV12-4 to TRBJ2-3; maybe TRBD2 (5 bases). The CDR3 is 13 amino acids. The V end lost 1 base, the J end lost 12 bases, and 14 bases lay between the germline ends. In DNA form, the CDR3 reads TGTGCCAGCAGTTTAGATCTCCGGGGTTTTCAGTATTTT. This gives the protein CASSLDLRGFQYF.

The V and J genes are TRBV10-3 and TRBJ1-1; D remains ambiguous. Trimming pared 0 bases from V and 0 bases from J, leaving 8 bases between. This CDR3 has 15 amino acids. Germline-derived CDR1 and CDR2 are ENHRY and SYGVKD. The CDR3 loop is CAISESETVNTEAFF. The DNA of the CDR3 is TGTGCCATCAGTGAGTCGGAGACGGTGAACACTGAAGCTTTCTTT.

This clonotype was picked up many times. This chain connects TRBV29-1 to TRBJ2-1; perhaps TRBD2 as D (5 bases). The CDR3 length is 11 residues. Looked up from germline, CDR1 is SQVTM and CDR2 is ANQGSEA. V was shortened by 4 bases and J by 15 bases, with 16 bases between the two germline ends. The CDR3 nucleotides are TGCAGCGTTGTCGGGTGGGAGTCCCCGTTCTTC. It is translated as CSVVGWESPFF.

V usage is TRBV20-1 and J usage is TRBJ2-5; a weak D match, TRBD1 (6 bases). Germline loops: CDR1 DFQATT, CDR2 SNEGSKA (reference sequence). Between the trimmed V and J ends, which lost 5 bases and 6 bases, there was a span of 19 bases. CDR3 length: 14 residues. For the CDR3, the DNA is TGCAGTGCTCTGGCGGTGGGCAGGGGAAAGACCCAGTACTTC. Protein: CSALAVGRGKTQYF.

J is TRBJ2-7 and V is TRBV20-1; D is perhaps TRBD1 (5 bases). Germline CDR1 and CDR2: DFQATT and SNEGSKA (reference sequence). This CDR3 has 12 residues. Deletions cut 8 bases from V and 2 bases from J, with 13 bases between. For the CDR3, the DNA is TGCAGTACCTGGGGCAGAGCCTACGAGCAGTACTTC. It translates to CSTWGRAYEQYF.